The 9 T cell receptor beta chains in this list originate from one sample, sequenced in a study of cytomegalovirus exposure and HLA in healthy donors. The PCR was carried out with 60 Vbeta primers and 13 Jbeta primers. The repertoire was sequenced with immunoSEQ multiplex PCR; TCRdb's copy has only in-frame clones and lacks some. The repertoire holds 80,000 to 100,000 clones, approximately 81% seen once, with roughly 3.5% in the top ten. The sample was PBMCs. The receptors derive from a male donor in good health and CMV-seropositive.

This clone was picked up a small number of times. The chain employs TRBV30 and TRBJ1-1, with D possibly matching TRBD1 (6 bases). Deletions cut 5 bases from V and 4 bases from J, with 11 bases between. CDR1 and CDR2 (germline): GTSNPN, SVGIG (reference sequence). This CDR3 contains 12 residues. The CDR3 here is CAWSRGGTEAFF. The CDR3 DNA is TGTGCCTGGTCCCGAGGGGGCACTGAAGCTTTCTTT.

This chain joins TRBV2 and TRBJ1-6; no firm D call. CDR3 length: 14 residues. V was cut by 6 bases and J by 5 bases, with 11 bases left in between. In germline, CDR1 is SNHLY, CDR2 FYNNEI. CDR3 sequence: CASSVERNNSPLHF. The CDR3 region has the DNA TGTGCCAGCAGCGTCGAGCGGAATAATTCACCCCTCCACTTT.

This clone was seen a single time. The chain joins TRBV5-5 to TRBJ2-7; no clear D gene. The CDR3 is made up of 12 amino acids. V lost 2 bases and J lost 5, with 8 bases in between. CDR1 is SGHKS, CDR2 YYEKEE, per germline (reference sequence). In nucleotides, the CDR3 is TGTGCCAGCAGCTTTCAAGCAAACGAGCAGTACTTC. Amino acid sequence: CASSFQANEQYF.

This clone was detected a few times. The V gene is TRBV7-2, the J gene TRBJ1-3; 7 bases fit TRBD1. Losses at the gene ends were 5 bases for V and 5 bases for J; bases not matched to a gene: 9. This CDR3 is built from 15 residues. Looked up from germline, CDR1 is SGHTA and CDR2 is FQGNSA. This CDR3 is CASSPRRDSRNTIYF. The DNA for the CDR3 is TGTGCCAGCAGCCCCCGCCGGGACAGTAGAAACACCATATATTTT.

The chain has TRBV5-1 and TRBJ2-1; 8 bases are a match to TRBD2. The CDR3 covers 17 residues. The J segment lost 0 bases and the V segment lost 7 bases, leaving 12 bases of the junction unmatched. Germline V gene sequence: CDR1 SGHRS, CDR2 YFSETQ. CDR3 loop: CASEMGAGGRSYNEQFF. The CDR3 nucleotides read TGCGCCAGCGAAATGGGGGCGGGGGGCCGCTCCTACAATGAGCAGTTCTTC.

This clone has more than one count but fewer than ten. This chain uses TRBV5-5 with TRBJ1-1; TRBD1 matches 11 bases. Germline V gives CDR1 SGHKS, CDR2 YYEKEE (reference sequence). This CDR3 region has 16 residues. The V gene end was trimmed by 4 bases and the J gene end by 5 bases; junction bases not matched to a gene: 10. CDR3 in amino acids: CASSPDRGRGWTEAFF. The CDR3 nucleotides are TGTGCCAGCAGCCCGGACAGGGGGCGCGGGTGGACTGAAGCTTTCTTT.

This clone came up a few times. The rearrangement uses TRBV6-5 and TRBJ1-1, with TRBD1 as a possible D gene (5 bases). The V end was cut by 5 bases, the J end by 7 bases, with 17 bases between. Germline values: CDR1 MNHEY, CDR2 SVGAGI. The CDR3 runs to 14 residues. The CDR3 region has the DNA TGTGCCAGCAGTCCACAACAGGAGCGACGTGAAGCTTTCTTT. Translating it yields CASSPQQERREAFF.

The V call is TRBV4-1, the J call TRBJ1-1; maybe TRBD1 (5 bases). The V and J ends lost 1 base and 2 bases respectively, with 11 bases between them. The CDR3 extends over 15 amino acids. Germline lookup yields CDR1 MGHRA and CDR2 YSYEKL. The CDR3 bases are TGCGCCAGCAGCCAAGCGTGGGGGGGTAACACTGAAGCTTTCTTT. This sequence encodes CASSQAWGGNTEAFF.

This sequence joins TRBV19 and TRBJ1-6; 7 bases are a match to TRBD1. CDR3 size: 14 residues. From germline, CDR1 is LNHDA and CDR2 SQIVND (reference sequence). V was pared by 4 bases and J by 10 bases, with 7 bases of the junction left unmatched. The CDR3 region has the DNA TGTGCCAGTAGTAACAGGGGAAGAAACTCACCCCTCCACTTT. Translated: CASSNRGRNSPLHF.